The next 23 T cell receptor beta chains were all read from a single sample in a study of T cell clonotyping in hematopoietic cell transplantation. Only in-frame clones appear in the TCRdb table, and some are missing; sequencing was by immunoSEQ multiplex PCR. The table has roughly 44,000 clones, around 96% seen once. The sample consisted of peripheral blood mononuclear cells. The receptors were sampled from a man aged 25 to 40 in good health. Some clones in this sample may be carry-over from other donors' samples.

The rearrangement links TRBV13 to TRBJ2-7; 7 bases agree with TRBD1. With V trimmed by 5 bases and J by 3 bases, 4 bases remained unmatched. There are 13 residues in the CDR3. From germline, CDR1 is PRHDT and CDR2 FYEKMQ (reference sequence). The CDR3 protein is CASSPGQNYEQYF. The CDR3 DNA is TGTGCCAGCAGCCCGGGACAGAACTACGAGCAGTACTTC.

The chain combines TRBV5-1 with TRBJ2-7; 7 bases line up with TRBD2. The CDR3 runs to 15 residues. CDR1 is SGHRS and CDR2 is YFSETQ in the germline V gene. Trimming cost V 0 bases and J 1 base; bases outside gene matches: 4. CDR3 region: CASSLEPGGSYEQYF. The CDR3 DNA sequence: TGCGCCAGCAGCTTGGAACCGGGGGGATCCTACGAGCAGTACTTC. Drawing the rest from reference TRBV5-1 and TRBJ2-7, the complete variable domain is KAGVTQTPRYLIKTRGQQVTLSCSPISGHRSVSWYQQTPGQGLQFLFEYFSETQRNKGNFPGRFSGRQFSNSRSEMNVSTLELGDSALYLCASSLEPGGSYEQYFGPGTRLTVT.

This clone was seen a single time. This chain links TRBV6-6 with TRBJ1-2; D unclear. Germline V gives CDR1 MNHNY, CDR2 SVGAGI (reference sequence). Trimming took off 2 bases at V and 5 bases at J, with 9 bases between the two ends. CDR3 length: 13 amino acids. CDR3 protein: CASSYGPRYGYTF. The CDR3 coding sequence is TGTGCCAGCAGTTACGGGCCGAGGTATGGCTACACCTTC.

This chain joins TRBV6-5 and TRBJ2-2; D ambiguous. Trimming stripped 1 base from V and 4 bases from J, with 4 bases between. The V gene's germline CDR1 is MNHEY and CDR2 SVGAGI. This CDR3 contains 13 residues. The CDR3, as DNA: TGTGCCAGCAGTTACTGGGGCACCGGGGAGCTGTTTTTT. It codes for CASSYWGTGELFF.

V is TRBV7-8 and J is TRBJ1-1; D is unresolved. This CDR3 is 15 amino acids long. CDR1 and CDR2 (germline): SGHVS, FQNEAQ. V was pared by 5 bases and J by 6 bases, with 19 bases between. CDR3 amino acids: CASSPTPGLVAEAFF. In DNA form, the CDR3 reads TGTGCCAGCAGCCCTACGCCCGGGTTGGTTGCTGAAGCTTTCTTT.

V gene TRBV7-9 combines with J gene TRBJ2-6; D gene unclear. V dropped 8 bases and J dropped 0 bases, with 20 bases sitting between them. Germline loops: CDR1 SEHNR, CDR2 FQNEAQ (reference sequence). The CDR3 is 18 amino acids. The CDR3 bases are TGTGCCAGCCCACCGAGCTGGACGGGCGTCTCTGGGGCCAACGTCCTGACTTTC. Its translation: CASPPSWTGVSGANVLTF.

This chain's CDR3 is CASSLRQRNGYTF. In DNA, the CDR3 is TGTGCCAGCAGTTTGAGACAGAGAAATGGCTACACCTTC. V gene TRBV6-5 combines with J gene TRBJ1-2, with a weak D call TRBD1 (5 bases). Germline CDR1 MNHEY, CDR2 SVGAGI. There are 13 residues in the CDR3. V was pared by 4 bases and J by 6 bases, with 12 bases between.

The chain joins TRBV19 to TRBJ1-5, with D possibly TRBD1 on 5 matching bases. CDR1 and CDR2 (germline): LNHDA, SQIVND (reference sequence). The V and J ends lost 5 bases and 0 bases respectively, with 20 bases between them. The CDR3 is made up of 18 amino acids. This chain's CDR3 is CASSPTGTDFFSNQPQHF. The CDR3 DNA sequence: TGTGCCAGTAGTCCCACCGGGACGGACTTTTTTAGCAATCAGCCCCAGCATTTT.

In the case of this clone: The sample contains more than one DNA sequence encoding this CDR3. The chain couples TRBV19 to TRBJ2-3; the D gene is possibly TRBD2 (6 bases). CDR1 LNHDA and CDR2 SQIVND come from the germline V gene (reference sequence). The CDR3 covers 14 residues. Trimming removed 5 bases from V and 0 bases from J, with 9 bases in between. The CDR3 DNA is TGTGCCAGTAGTGACCGGGGGAGCACAGATACGCAGTATTTT. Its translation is CASSDRGSTDTQYF.

Here the CDR3 reads CASSAREAKFF. The CDR3 nucleotides are TGTGCCAGCAGTGCGCGGGAGGCGAAGTTCTTC. The genes are TRBV25-1 and TRBJ2-1, with TRBD2 matching 8 bases. The CDR3 is made up of 11 amino acids. Germline values: CDR1 MGHDK, CDR2 SYGVNS. Unmatched junction bases numbered 4, after V lost 4 bases and J lost 14 bases.

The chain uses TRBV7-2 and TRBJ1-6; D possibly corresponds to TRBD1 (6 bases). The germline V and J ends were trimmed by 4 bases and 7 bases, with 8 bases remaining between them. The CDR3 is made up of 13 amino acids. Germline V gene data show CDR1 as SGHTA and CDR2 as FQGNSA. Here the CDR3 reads CASSSDRNSPLHF. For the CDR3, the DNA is TGTGCCAGCAGCTCGGACAGAAATTCACCCCTCCACTTT.

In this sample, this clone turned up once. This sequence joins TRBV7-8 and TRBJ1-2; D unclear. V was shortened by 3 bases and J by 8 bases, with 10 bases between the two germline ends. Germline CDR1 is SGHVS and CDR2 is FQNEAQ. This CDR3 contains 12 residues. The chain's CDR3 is CASSLEAIGYTF. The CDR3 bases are TGTGCCAGCAGCTTGGAGGCAATAGGCTACACCTTC.

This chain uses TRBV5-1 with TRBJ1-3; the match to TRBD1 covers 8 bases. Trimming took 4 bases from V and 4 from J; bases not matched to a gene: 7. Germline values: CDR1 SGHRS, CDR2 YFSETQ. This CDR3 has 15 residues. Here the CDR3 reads CASSPQGAEGNTIYF. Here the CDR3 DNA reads TGCGCCAGCAGCCCGCAGGGGGCAGAAGGAAACACCATATATTTT.

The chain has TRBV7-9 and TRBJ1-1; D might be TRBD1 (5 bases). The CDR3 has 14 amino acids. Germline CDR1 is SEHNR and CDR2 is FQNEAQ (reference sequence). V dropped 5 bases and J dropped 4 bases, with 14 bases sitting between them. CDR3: CASSIDPGRTEAFF. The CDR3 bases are TGTGCCAGCAGCATCGACCCGGGACGCACTGAAGCTTTCTTT.

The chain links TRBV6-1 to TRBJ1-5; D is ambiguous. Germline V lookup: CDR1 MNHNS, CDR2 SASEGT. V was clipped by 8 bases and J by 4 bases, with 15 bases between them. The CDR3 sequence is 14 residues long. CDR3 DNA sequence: TGTGCCAGCCGGCGGACGGAACTAAATCAGCCCCAGCATTTT. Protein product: CASRRTELNQPQHF.

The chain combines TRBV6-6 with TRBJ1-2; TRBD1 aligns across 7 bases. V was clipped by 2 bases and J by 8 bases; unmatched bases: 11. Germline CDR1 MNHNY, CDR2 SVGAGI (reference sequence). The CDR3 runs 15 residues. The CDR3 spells CASSYVPSGGQGYTF. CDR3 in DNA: TGTGCCAGCAGTTACGTGCCCTCAGGGGGACAGGGCTACACCTTC.

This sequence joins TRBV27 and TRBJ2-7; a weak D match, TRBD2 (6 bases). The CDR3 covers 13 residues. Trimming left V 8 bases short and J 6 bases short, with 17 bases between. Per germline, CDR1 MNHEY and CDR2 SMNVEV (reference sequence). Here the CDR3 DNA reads TGTGCCAGCCGGAGGGTAGATTATGTCGAGCAGTACTTC. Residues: CASRRVDYVEQYF.

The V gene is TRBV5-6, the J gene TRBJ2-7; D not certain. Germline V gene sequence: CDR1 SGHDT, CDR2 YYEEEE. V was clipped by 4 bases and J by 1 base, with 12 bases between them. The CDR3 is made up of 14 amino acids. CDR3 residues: CASSPRWLSYEQYF. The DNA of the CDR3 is TGTGCCAGCAGCCCCCGGTGGCTGTCCTACGAGCAGTACTTC.

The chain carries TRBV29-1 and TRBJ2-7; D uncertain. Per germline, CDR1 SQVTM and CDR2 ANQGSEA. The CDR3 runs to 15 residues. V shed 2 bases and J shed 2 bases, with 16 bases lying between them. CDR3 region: CSVEFKYSSPYEQYF. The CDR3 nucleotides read TGCAGCGTTGAATTTAAATACAGCTCACCCTACGAGCAGTACTTC.

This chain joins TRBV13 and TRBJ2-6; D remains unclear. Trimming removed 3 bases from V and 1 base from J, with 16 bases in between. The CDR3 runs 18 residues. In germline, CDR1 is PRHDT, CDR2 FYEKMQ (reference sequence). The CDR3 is CASSLKGRDRSGANVLTF. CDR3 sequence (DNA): TGTGCCAGCAGCTTGAAGGGTAGGGATAGGTCTGGGGCCAACGTCCTGACTTTC.

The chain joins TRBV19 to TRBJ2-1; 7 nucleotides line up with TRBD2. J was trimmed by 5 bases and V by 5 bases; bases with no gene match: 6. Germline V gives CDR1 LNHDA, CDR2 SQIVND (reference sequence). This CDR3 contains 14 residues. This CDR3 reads CASSPRGGDNEQFF. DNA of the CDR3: TGTGCCAGTAGTCCAAGGGGAGGGGACAATGAGCAGTTCTTC.

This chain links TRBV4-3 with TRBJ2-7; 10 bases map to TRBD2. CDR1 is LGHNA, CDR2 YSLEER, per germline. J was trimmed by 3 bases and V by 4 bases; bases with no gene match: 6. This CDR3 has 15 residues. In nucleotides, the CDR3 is TGCGCCAGCAGCCTCCTCAGACTAGCGGGCTACGAGCAGTACTTC. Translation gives CASSLLRLAGYEQYF.

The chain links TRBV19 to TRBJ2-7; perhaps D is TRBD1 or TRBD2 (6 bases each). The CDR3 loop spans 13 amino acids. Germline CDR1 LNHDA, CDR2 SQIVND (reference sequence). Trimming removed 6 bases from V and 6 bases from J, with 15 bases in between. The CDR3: CASSPEGVLEQYF. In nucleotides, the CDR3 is TGTGCCAGTAGCCCGGAGGGGGTTCTCGAGCAGTACTTC.